These T cell receptor beta chains were read from a single sample in a study of lymphopenia after photon versus proton radiotherapy. Method: immunoSEQ multiplex PCR; TCRdb's copy keeps in-frame clones and lacks some. The repertoire holds some 33,000 clones, with 75% to 90% as singletons. Sequencing used peripheral blood, obtained from a patient treated with photon-based radiotherapy. These TCRs come from a woman between 50 and 59 years old with pancreatic cancer. The CDR3 runs from the conserved cysteine through the conserved F or W. D genes are given only for firm matches. The size entry is marked missing in some rows and otherwise reads once, few, many or a size class.

>.|TRBV5-1|TRBD1|TRBJ1-1
TGCGCCAGCAGCCCCAGGGGGCAATCGAACACTGAAGCTTTCTTT
CASSPRGQSNTEAFF
>.|TRBV5-6|.|TRBJ1-1
TGTGCCAGCAGCTTGGGGTCTGCGCAGGTGAACACTGAAGCTTTCTTT
CASSLGSAQVNTEAFF
>.|TRBV18|TRBD2|TRBJ2-7
TGTGCCAGTCGGGGGGGAGACTACGAGCAGTACTTC
CASRGGDYEQYF
>.|TRBV11-2|TRBD1|TRBJ2-4
TGTGCCAGCAGCTTAGGTGGGCAGGGGGAAAGCAAAAACATTCAGTACTTC
CASSLGGQGESKNIQYF
>.|TRBV19|TRBD2|TRBJ2-7
TGTGCCAGTAGTACGGGGACTAGCGGGAAAAGCTACGAGCAGTACTTC
CASSTGTSGKSYEQYF
>.|TRBV7-9|.|TRBJ2-7
TGTGCCAGCAGCTCCCCGTGGGACGAGCAGTACTTC
CASSSPWDEQYF
>few|TRBV27|TRBD1|TRBJ1-2
TGTGCCAGCAGTTTATCCCAGGGGGCCGTTAATGGCTACACCTTC
CASSLSQGAVNGYTF
>.|TRBV9|TRBD2|TRBJ2-1
TGTGCCAGCAGCCAACACATAGCGGGGGGCTACAATGAGCAGTTCTTC
CASSQHIAGGYNEQFF
>.|TRBV2|.|TRBJ1-1
TGTGCCAGCAGTGAATGGGGCCGGGGGACTGAAGCTTTCTTT
CASSEWGRGTEAFF
>few|TRBV7-9|TRBD1|TRBJ1-1
TGTGCCAGCAGACCCGGGACAGAGAACACTGAAGCTTTCTTT
CASRPGTENTEAFF
>.|TRBV9|TRBD1|TRBJ2-7
TGTGCCAGCAGCGTAGGAGGGACAGGGGACCCCTACGAGCAGTACTTC
CASSVGGTGDPYEQYF
>.|TRBV6-5|.|TRBJ2-7
TGTGCCAGCAGCCGAACAGGATTAAGCTCCTACGAGCAGTACTTC
CASSRTGLSSYEQYF